These 16 T cell receptor beta chains were sequenced from one sample in a study of OX40 agonist ivuxolimab in advanced cancers. Method: immunoSEQ multiplex PCR; TCRdb's copy keeps in-frame clones and lacks some. The repertoire holds approximately 51,000 clones, 60% to 80% seen once, with 2% in the top ten. This material consisted of CD4+ or CD8+ T cells sorted from blood, taken in a trial of the OX40 agonist ivuxolimab. These receptors all come from an adult with an advanced solid tumor such as melanoma, head and neck, liver or kidney cancer.

The chain links TRBV5-1 to TRBJ2-7, with 8 bases that match TRBD1. This CDR3 has 15 residues. V dropped 4 bases and J dropped 3; count of bases not matched to a gene: 9. Germline CDR1 SGHRS, CDR2 YFSETQ. This CDR3 reads CASSPGQGLNYEQYF. In nucleotides, the CDR3 is TGCGCCAGCAGCCCAGGACAGGGATTAAACTACGAGCAGTACTTC.

The rearrangement links TRBV5-4 to TRBJ1-1, with D unresolved. CDR1 is SGHNT and CDR2 is YYREEE in the germline V gene (reference sequence). CDR3 length: 13 amino acids. Trimming took off 0 bases at V and 3 bases at J, with 6 bases between the two ends. The CDR3 sequence is CASSLEQHTEAFF. In DNA form, the CDR3 reads TGTGCCAGCAGCTTGGAACAGCACACTGAAGCTTTCTTT.

This chain joins TRBV5-5 and TRBJ2-1, with D perhaps TRBD2 (5 bases). Trimming removed 0 bases at V and 6 bases at J, with 13 bases between. The CDR3 spans 15 residues. The germline V gene encodes CDR1 SGHKS and CDR2 YYEKEE (reference sequence). This CDR3 reads CASSLARERSNEQFF. Here the CDR3 DNA reads TGTGCCAGCAGCTTGGCGAGGGAGAGGAGCAATGAGCAGTTCTTC. Based on the CDR3 plus reference TRBV5-5 and TRBJ2-1, the full variable domain is DAGVTQSPTHLIKTRGQQVTLRCSPISGHKSVSWYQQVLGQGPQFIFQYYEKEERGRGNFPDRFSARQFPNYSSELNVNALLLGDSALYLCASSLARERSNEQFFGPGTRLTVL.

The chain is built from TRBV19 and TRBJ2-1; 11 bases are shared with TRBD2. Germline CDR1 is LNHDA and CDR2 is SQIVND (reference sequence). This CDR3 comprises 17 residues. Losses at the gene ends were 3 bases for V and 6 bases for J; bases not matched to a gene: 10. As DNA, the CDR3 is TGTGCCAGTAGTATTTTGGCTAGCGGGGGGTTGGCCAATGAGCAGTTCTTC. Its protein product is CASSILASGGLANEQFF.

This chain connects TRBV19 to TRBJ1-1; D may be TRBD1 (6 bases). The CDR3 runs 16 residues. V lost 4 bases to trimming and J lost 6 bases, with 21 bases between them. Germline values: CDR1 LNHDA, CDR2 SQIVND (reference sequence). The CDR3, as DNA: TGTGCCAGTAGTACCCGACCAGGGGCCTCGTCCTCTGAAGCTTTCTTT. The encoded protein is CASSTRPGASSSEAFF. Using reference TRBV19 and TRBJ1-1 for the parts outside the CDR3, the full variable domain is DGGITQSPKYLFRKEGQNVTLSCEQNLNHDAMYWYRQDPGQGLRLIYYSQIVNDFQKGDIAEGYSVSREKKESFPLTVTSAQKNPTAFYLCASSTRPGASSSEAFFGQGTRLTVV.

This clone was seen once. This chain connects TRBV6-5 to TRBJ2-3; D perhaps matches TRBD2 (6 bases). V was cut by 0 bases and J by 4 bases, with 14 bases left in between. Germline V gives CDR1 MNHEY, CDR2 SVGAGI. The CDR3 is made up of 16 amino acids. CDR3 loop: CASSYSGLASSDTQYF. Here the CDR3 DNA reads TGTGCCAGCAGTTACTCTGGGCTAGCGAGTTCAGATACGCAGTATTTT.

J is TRBJ2-2 and V is TRBV19; 7 nucleotides agree with TRBD1. With 4 bases clipped from V and 4 bases from J, the junction kept 12 bases outside the gene matches. The CDR3 is 17 residues long. Germline V gene sequence: CDR1 LNHDA, CDR2 SQIVND (reference sequence). CDR3 coding DNA: TGTGCCAGTAGTACCCCGAGGGACAGTCAAGTCACCGGGGAGCTGTTTTTT. Its translation: CASSTPRDSQVTGELFF.

The rearrangement uses TRBV6-1 and TRBJ1-5; D is uncertain. V was clipped by 6 bases and J by 2 bases, with 8 bases between them. The CDR3 covers 13 residues. The V gene's germline CDR1 is MNHNS and CDR2 SASEGT. The CDR3 reads CASSARGNQPQHF. In nucleotides, the CDR3 is TGTGCCAGCAGCGCGCGGGGCAATCAGCCCCAGCATTTT.

The CDR3 reads CASSHLGTSGRTYEQYF. In DNA form, the CDR3 reads TGCGCCAGCAGCCACCTGGGGACTAGCGGGAGGACCTACGAGCAGTACTTC. The J gene is TRBJ2-7, the V gene TRBV4-1, with 15 bases matching TRBD2. CDR1 and CDR2 (germline): MGHRA, YSYEKL. CDR3 size: 17 residues. Unmatched junction bases numbered 5, after V lost 3 bases and J lost 2 bases.

The J gene is TRBJ1-5, the V gene TRBV28, with 8 nucleotides matching TRBD1. In germline, CDR1 is MDHEN, CDR2 SYDVKM. This CDR3 spans 15 amino acids. V lost 5 bases, J lost 3 bases, and 6 bases stayed unmatched. CDR3 sequence (DNA): TGTGCCAGCAGTAACCGGGACAGGCACAATCAGCCCCAGCATTTT. Protein: CASSNRDRHNQPQHF.

The V gene is TRBV19, the J gene TRBJ1-5; 9 nucleotides match TRBD1. J was trimmed by 4 bases and V by 6 bases; bases with no gene match: 7. Germline assignment: CDR1 LNHDA and CDR2 SQIVND (reference sequence). The CDR3 totals 15 residues. The CDR3 loop reads CASSPQGARNQPQHF. CDR3 in DNA: TGTGCCAGTAGCCCACAGGGGGCAAGGAATCAGCCCCAGCATTTT.

The rearrangement links TRBV28 to TRBJ1-5; no clear D. The CDR3 contains 13 residues. Per the germline V gene, CDR1 is MDHEN and CDR2 is SYDVKM. V was shortened by 10 bases and J by 2 bases, with 12 bases between the two germline ends. The CDR3 DNA is TGTGCCACCGCGTGGGGTGGCAATCAGCCCCAGCATTTT. Translating gives CATAWGGNQPQHF.

This clone appeared a few times. V usage is TRBV7-3 and J usage is TRBJ1-5, with a possible D match to TRBD1 (6 bases). This CDR3 is 14 amino acids long. V lost 4 bases and J 0 bases, leaving 7 bases between the germline ends. From germline, CDR1 is SGHTA and CDR2 FQGTGA. The CDR3 DNA sequence: TGTGCCAGCAGCTCGGACAGTAGCAATCAGCCCCAGCATTTT. Translation: CASSSDSSNQPQHF.

The chain's CDR3 is CASSLSWTGREQYF. CDR3 coding DNA: TGTGCCAGCAGCTTGTCCTGGACAGGGCGCGAGCAGTACTTC. This sequence joins TRBV5-6 and TRBJ2-7, with 8 bases identical to TRBD1. The length of the CDR3 is 14 residues. The V and J ends lost 1 base and 6 bases, in that order; junction bases with no gene match: 6. CDR1 SGHDT and CDR2 YYEEEE come from the germline V gene.

In this sample, this clone turned up a few times. The rearrangement uses TRBV4-1 and TRBJ1-2; perhaps TRBD1 as D (5 bases). Trimming shortened V by 4 bases and J by 0 bases, and 18 bases separated the two germline ends. The V gene's germline CDR1 is MGHRA and CDR2 YSYEKL. The CDR3 is 17 residues long. CDR3: CASSRDWLGGANYGYTF. CDR3 DNA: TGCGCCAGCAGCCGAGATTGGCTCGGGGGAGCTAACTATGGCTACACCTTC.

J is TRBJ2-5 and V is TRBV18; D is ambiguous. The V gene lost 5 bases and the J gene lost 3 bases, with 10 bases spanning the gap. The CDR3 contains 13 residues. From germline, CDR1 is KGHSH and CDR2 LQKENI. The CDR3, as DNA: TGTGCCAGCTCAACCACCAAGGAAGAGACCCAGTACTTC. Amino acids: CASSTTKEETQYF.